The 17 T cell receptor beta chains listed next were all sequenced from one sample in a study of Graves' ophthalmopathy and Graves' hyperthyroidism. The TCR beta CDR3 regions underwent amplification from RNA transcripts. A first-round RT-PCR used HTBI primers, followed by a second-round multiplex PCR. TCRdb called the multiplex PCR reads again in MiXCR, with one record for every CDR3 protein. This table has about 220,000 distinct CDR3 sequences, around a fifth appearing once. The sample taken for sequencing was peripheral blood. The receptor source for this set is a woman between 50 and 59 years old with Graves' ophthalmopathy.

This clonotype occurred many times. V and J are TRBV28 and TRBJ1-5; TRBD1 aligns across 11 bases. The junction had 3 bases not matched to a gene; V was cut back by 4 bases and J by 1 base. CDR1 and CDR2 from the germline V gene are MDHEN and SYDVKM. The CDR3 contains 16 residues. This CDR3 reads CASSWTGGPSNQPQHF. CDR3 in DNA: TGTGCCAGCAGTTGGACAGGGGGCCCGAGCAATCAGCCCCAGCATTTT. The entire variable domain, with the rest obtained from reference TRBV28 and TRBJ1-5, is as follows: DVKVTQSSRYLVKRTGEKVFLECVQDMDHENMFWYRQDPGLGLRLIYFSYDVKMKEKGDIPEGYSVSREKKERFSLILESASTNQTSMYLCASSWTGGPSNQPQHFGDGTRLSIL.

The chain links TRBV12-3 or TRBV12-4 to TRBJ2-5, with 13 bases lining up with TRBD2. With V trimmed by 1 base and J by 5 bases, 4 bases remained unmatched. The CDR3 consists of 16 residues. The CDR3 region is CASSLGTSGGTETQYF. CDR3 in DNA: TGTGCCAGCAGTTTAGGGACTAGCGGGGGAACGGAGACCCAGTACTTC.

The rearrangement joins TRBV27 to TRBJ2-2, with 10 bases identical to TRBD1. The CDR3 consists of 18 residues. Trimming cost V 4 bases and J 5 bases; bases outside gene matches: 13. CDR1 is MNHEY and CDR2 is SMNVEV in the germline V gene (reference sequence). The CDR3 bases are TGTGCCAGCAGTTATTCGTTGGACAGGGGGGATGGGACCGGGGAGCTGTTTTTT. This sequence encodes CASSYSLDRGDGTGELFF.

This chain uses TRBV12-3 or TRBV12-4 with TRBJ1-1; possible D gene TRBD1, 5 bases. The V and J ends lost 7 bases and 6 bases respectively, with 18 bases between them. The CDR3 runs to 14 residues. For the CDR3, the DNA is TGTGCCAGCACCGTAGGAGGGGCGCGGGCTGAAGCTTTCTTT. It translates to CASTVGGARAEAFF.

This clonotype occurred many times. V and J are TRBV19 and TRBJ1-1; no firm D call. This CDR3 is 14 amino acids long. Deletions cut 3 bases from V and 5 bases from J, with 13 bases between. The V gene's germline CDR1 is LNHDA and CDR2 SQIVND (reference sequence). The CDR3 region is CASSIVLGATEAFF. The DNA for the CDR3 is TGTGCCAGTAGTATTGTCCTGGGAGCTACTGAAGCTTTCTTT.

This clonotype was seen ten or more times. The V call is TRBV5-8, the J call TRBJ1-5; 8 positions match TRBD1. The CDR3 is made up of 14 amino acids. Germline V gives CDR1 SGHTS, CDR2 YDEGEE. The V segment lost 2 bases and the J segment 6 bases; nucleotides outside the gene matches: 4. In DNA, the CDR3 is TGTGCCAGCAGCTTAGACAGGGGAAGTCAGCCCCAGCATTTT. The encoded protein is CASSLDRGSQPQHF.

This clonotype was picked up a small number of times. The chain has TRBV4-1 and TRBJ2-7; no definite D call. The J call is doubtful: the DNA matches TRBJ2-1 better. The CDR3 is 15 residues long. Germline V gene sequence: CDR1 MGHRA, CDR2 YSYEKL. This CDR3 reads CASSQVVGNLYEQFF. In DNA form, the CDR3 reads TGCGCCAGCAGCCAAGTGGTCGGCAACCTATACGAGCAGTTCTTC.

This clonotype was observed at least ten times. The CDR3 spells CASSLVPRFEAFF. CDR3 bases: TGTGCCAGCTCTCTCGTCCCCCGTTTTGAAGCTTTCTTT. This rearrangement joins TRBV12-3 or TRBV12-4 to TRBJ1-1; no reliable D call. This CDR3 is 13 amino acids long. Trimming cost V 8 bases and J 7 bases, with 17 bases left between them.

The V gene is TRBV25-1, the J gene TRBJ1-1, with D maybe TRBD1 (6 bases). CDR1 and CDR2 (germline): MGHDK, SYGVNS. The CDR3 is 11 residues long. Trimming took off 4 bases at V and 11 bases at J, with 11 bases between the two ends. This CDR3 is CASSGGGRAFF. CDR3 DNA: TGTGCCAGCAGTGGGGGGGGCAGGGCTTTCTTT.

The sample holds many counts of this clonotype. The chain uses TRBV16 and TRBJ1-2; a possible D gene is TRBD1 (5 bases). V was clipped by 4 bases and J by 3 bases, with 9 bases between them. CDR1 and CDR2 (germline): KGHSY, FQNENV. The CDR3 contains 13 residues. CDR3 protein: CASSPDSYYGYTF. In nucleotides, the CDR3 is TGTGCCAGCAGCCCCGACAGCTACTATGGCTACACCTTC.

This clonotype has at least ten counts. The chain is built from TRBV10-3 and TRBJ2-7; TRBD2 matches at 9 bases. The CDR3 totals 13 residues. Looked up from germline, CDR1 is ENHRY and CDR2 is SYGVKD. V was pared by 8 bases and J by 6 bases, with 8 bases of the junction left unmatched. The CDR3 sequence: CAISGKREVEQYF. The DNA of the CDR3 is TGTGCCATCTCGGGAAAGCGGGAGGTCGAGCAGTACTTC.

At least ten counts were recorded for this clonotype. The V call is TRBV6-5, the J call TRBJ2-7, with a tentative D call TRBD1 (6 bases). The V end was cut by 0 bases, the J end by 7 bases, with 13 bases between. Germline lookup yields CDR1 MNHEY and CDR2 SVGAGI. There are 14 residues in the CDR3. The CDR3 loop reads CASSYSGASGEQYF. CDR3 DNA: TGTGCCAGCAGTTACTCGGGGGCTTCGGGGGAGCAGTACTTC.

This clonotype showed up many times. The J gene is TRBJ2-2, the V gene TRBV24-1; 10 nucleotides match TRBD1. CDR3 length: 15 residues. With 3 bases clipped from V and 7 bases from J, the junction kept 4 bases outside the gene matches. From germline, CDR1 is KGHDR and CDR2 SFDVKD. The CDR3 sequence is CATSDPGQGFGELFF. The CDR3 bases are TGTGCCACCAGTGATCCGGGACAGGGGTTCGGGGAGCTGTTTTTT.

J is TRBJ2-5 and V is TRBV20-1, with 7 positions matching TRBD2. The germline V gene encodes CDR1 DFQATT and CDR2 SNEGSKA (reference sequence). The CDR3 contains 15 residues. V dropped 5 bases and J dropped 3; count of bases not matched to a gene: 12. Written as DNA, the CDR3 is TGCAGTGCTTACGCGATCGGCGGGAGCAAAGAGACCCAGTACTTC. Translated, it gives CSAYAIGGSKETQYF.

This clonotype was seen repeatedly, ten times or more. CDR3 sequence reads: CASSEWYRLTSSGANVLTF. In DNA form, the CDR3 reads TGTGCCAGCAGTGAATGGTACCGCTTAACTTCCTCTGGGGCCAACGTCCTGACTTTC. The chain joins TRBV6-1 to TRBJ2-6; no definite D call. V was shortened by 2 bases and J by 0 bases, with 17 bases between the two germline ends. The CDR3 runs 19 residues. From germline, CDR1 is MNHNS and CDR2 SASEGT.

This chain links TRBV12-3 or TRBV12-4 with TRBJ1-2; no reliable D call. The germline V and J ends were trimmed by 3 bases and 1 base, with 6 bases remaining between them. There are 13 residues in the CDR3. In nucleotides, the CDR3 is TGTGCCAGCAGTTTTTATAATAACTATGGCTACACCTTC. This sequence encodes CASSFYNNYGYTF.

There are many counts of this clonotype. J is TRBJ2-7 and V is TRBV20-1, with 11 bases lining up with TRBD2. The V gene's germline CDR1 is DFQATT and CDR2 SNEGSKA (reference sequence). The V gene end was trimmed by 6 bases and the J gene end by 3 bases; junction bases not matched to a gene: 16. This CDR3 region has 17 residues. The CDR3 bases are TGCAGTGCGAGCCGTTCCGGGACTAGCGGAGGGGACTACGAGCAGTACTTC. Protein: CSASRSGTSGGDYEQYF.